These T cell receptor beta chains were read from a single sample in a study of cytotoxic CD8 clonotypes in ibrutinib-treated CLL. TCRdb keeps only in-frame clones here, not all; method: immunoSEQ multiplex PCR. Among roughly 15,000 clones listed, over 70% were seen once. The sample consisted of PBMCs, taken before ibrutinib treatment. The receptors were sampled from a human donor with chronic lymphocytic leukemia. Both conserved end residues are part of each CDR3. D genes are given only for firm matches. Rows may omit the clone size; those that give it use once, few, many or a size class.

V gene,clone size,J gene,D gene,CDR3 protein,CDR3 DNA
TRBV2,.,TRBJ2-1,.,CASGLARNEQFF,TGTGCCAGCGGTCTGGCCAGGAATGAGCAGTTCTTC
TRBV5-1,once,TRBJ2-1,.,CASSLESPHSYNEQFF,TGCGCCAGCAGCTTGGAGTCTCCCCACTCCTACAATGAGCAGTTCTTC
TRBV6-5,once,TRBJ2-1,.,CASRRGLMENEQFF,TGTGCCAGCAGACGAGGACTAATGGAGAATGAGCAGTTCTTC
TRBV19,.,TRBJ2-3,TRBD2,CASSAGADTDTQYF,TGTGCCAGTAGCGCGGGAGCTGACACAGATACGCAGTATTTT
TRBV7-3,once,TRBJ2-2,.,CASSLGGAGELFF,TGTGCCAGCAGCTTAGGGGGCGCCGGGGAGCTGTTTTTT
TRBV27,.,TRBJ1-4,.,CASSPPDTNEKLFF,TGTGCCAGCAGCCCCCCGGACACAAATGAAAAACTGTTTTTT
TRBV27,.,TRBJ2-7,.,CASSFSLNLGVPSYEQYF,TGTGCCAGCAGTTTCTCTCTAAACCTCGGGGTACCGTCCTACGAGCAGTACTTC
TRBV9,.,TRBJ2-7,.,CASSSWDWGYEQYF,TGTGCCAGCAGCTCGTGGGATTGGGGCTACGAGCAGTACTTC
TRBV6-5,.,TRBJ2-7,TRBD2,CASSYSRMGGSYEQYF,TGTGCCAGCAGTTACTCGCGAATGGGAGGGAGTTACGAGCAGTACTTC
TRBV7-2,.,TRBJ1-1,TRBD1,CASTDRANTEAFF,TGTGCCAGCACGGACAGGGCCAACACTGAAGCTTTCTTT
TRBV7-9,.,TRBJ2-7,TRBD2,CASRPLLAGFSYEQYF,TGTGCCAGCAGGCCATTACTAGCGGGGTTTTCCTACGAGCAGTACTTC
TRBV9,.,TRBJ1-1,TRBD1,CASRGDSQNTEAFF,TGTGCCAGCAGGGGGGACAGTCAGAACACTGAAGCTTTCTTT
TRBV5-1,.,TRBJ2-3,.,CASSLAGEITDTQYF,TGCGCCAGCAGCTTGGCGGGGGAGATCACAGATACGCAGTATTTT
TRBV7-6,.,TRBJ2-1,TRBD2,CASSSSGSFNEQFF,TGTGCCAGCAGCTCTAGCGGGAGTTTTAATGAGCAGTTCTTC
TRBV19,.,TRBJ2-5,TRBD1,CASSTGTGGMETQYF,TGTGCCAGTAGTACCGGGACAGGGGGGATGGAGACCCAGTACTTC
TRBV27,.,TRBJ2-2,TRBD2,CASSYGGSGELFF,TGTGCCAGCAGTTACGGGGGGTCCGGGGAGCTGTTTTTT
TRBV28,medium-sized,TRBJ2-7,.,CASSPYGGTTAGEQYF,TGTGCCAGCAGCCCCTACGGTGGGACCACTGCGGGGGAGCAGTACTTC
TRBV28,.,TRBJ2-1,.,CASSSHDLDNEQFF,TGTGCCAGCAGTTCGCATGACCTAGACAATGAGCAGTTCTTC
TRBV11-3,.,TRBJ2-3,.,CASRAQGIYTDTQYF,TGTGCCAGCAGAGCACAGGGAATTTACACAGATACGCAGTATTTT
TRBV7-9,.,TRBJ1-4,.,CASSIEGVNEKLFF,TGTGCCAGCAGTATAGAGGGGGTTAATGAAAAACTGTTTTTT
TRBV5-1,.,TRBJ2-7,TRBD2,CASSVTSGRLGSYEQYF,TGCGCCAGCAGCGTGACTAGCGGGAGACTGGGCTCCTACGAGCAGTACTTC
TRBV14,once,TRBJ2-2,.,CASSQVGPWGGELFF,TGTGCCAGCAGCCAAGTGGGCCCTTGGGGCGGGGAGCTGTTTTTT
TRBV7-6,.,TRBJ2-5,.,CASRLFQGLTETQYF,TGTGCCAGCAGGCTTTTCCAGGGTTTAACAGAGACCCAGTACTTC